The 11 T cell receptor beta chains presented below share a single source sample, sequenced in a study of blood T cell repertoires in COVID-19 (dated by TCRdb to 2020 to 2021). Library preparation employed the immunoSEQ multiplex PCR assay. TCRdb provides this immuneACCESS table in a form limited to in-frame rearrangements. Some clones are lacking; in checked studies, under half of them reflect an unresolved V gene, and why the rest are absent is not known. Recorded for this sample are about 190,000 clones; roughly 80% of them occurred a single time. The ten largest account for 12% of the sample. Sequencing was carried out using peripheral blood. The source of these receptors is a woman aged 45-65 years with acute or convalescent COVID-19.

This CDR3 is CASSQYGGSYGYTF. In DNA form, the CDR3 reads TGTGCCAGCAGCCAATACGGGGGTTCTTATGGCTACACCTTC. The chain recombines TRBV5-5 with TRBJ1-2, with TRBD1 as a possible D gene (5 bases). Trimming stripped 4 bases from V and 5 bases from J, with 15 bases between. Germline V CDR1 and CDR2: SGHKS, YYEKEE (reference sequence). The CDR3 has 14 residues. Based on the CDR3 plus reference TRBV5-5 and TRBJ1-2, the full variable domain is DAGVTQSPTHLIKTRGQQVTLRCSPISGHKSVSWYQQVLGQGPQFIFQYYEKEERGRGNFPDRFSARQFPNYSSELNVNALLLGDSALYLCASSQYGGSYGYTFGSGTRLTVV.

The CDR3 DNA is TGTGCCAGCAGCCCCCGGAGGGGAGGGGCCAACGTCCTGACTTTC. Amino acids: CASSPRRGGANVLTF. The V and J genes are TRBV5-5 and TRBJ2-6, with a possible D match to TRBD2 (6 bases). Germline V gene data show CDR1 as SGHKS and CDR2 as YYEKEE (reference sequence). The CDR3 runs 15 residues. Trimming stripped 4 bases from V and 4 bases from J, with 12 bases between.

CDR3 loop: CASSLVGEQFF. The CDR3 nucleotides are TGTGCCAGCAGCTTGGTCGGTGAGCAGTTCTTC. The rearrangement links TRBV5-4 to TRBJ2-1; D is uncertain. Per the germline V gene, CDR1 is SGHNT and CDR2 is YYREEE (reference sequence). The CDR3 runs to 11 residues. V was pared by 0 bases and J by 9 bases, with 4 bases between. The complete variable domain, with remaining parts taken from reference TRBV5-4 and TRBJ2-1, reads ETGVTQSPTHLIKTRGQQVTLRCSSQSGHNTVSWYQQALGQGPQFIFQYYREEENGRGNFPPRFSGLQFPNYSSELNVNALELDDSALYLCASSLVGEQFFGPGTRLTVL.

V gene TRBV7-2 combines with J gene TRBJ2-7; 14 bases map to TRBD2. V lost 1 base to trimming and J lost 5 bases; unmatched junction nucleotides: 7. Per the germline V gene, CDR1 is SGHTA and CDR2 is FQGNSA. The CDR3 is 17 amino acids. Written as DNA, the CDR3 is TGTGCCAGCAGCTTAGGAGGGACTAGCGGGAGAAGGAACGAGCAGTACTTC. Translating it yields CASSLGGTSGRRNEQYF. Looking up the rest from reference TRBV7-2 and TRBJ2-7 gives the full variable domain: GAGVSQSPSNKVTEKGKDVELRCDPISGHTALYWYRQSLGQGLEFLIYFQGNSAPDKSGLPSDRFSAERTGGSVSTLTIQRTQQEDSAVYLCASSLGGTSGRRNEQYFGPGTRLTVT.

The gene calls are TRBV5-1 and TRBJ1-1, with 7 bases aligning to TRBD1. This CDR3 has 15 residues. CDR1 SGHRS and CDR2 YFSETQ come from the germline V gene. The V segment lost 2 bases and the J segment 0 bases; nucleotides outside the gene matches: 4. The CDR3 loop is CASSLSTGMNTEAFF. The CDR3 DNA sequence: TGCGCCAGCAGCTTATCGACAGGGATGAACACTGAAGCTTTCTTT.

The J gene is TRBJ1-1, the V gene TRBV30; a possible D gene is TRBD1 (5 bases). Germline assignment: CDR1 GTSNPN and CDR2 SVGIG (reference sequence). This CDR3 comprises 14 residues. V lost 5 bases and J 0 bases, leaving 13 bases between the germline ends. The CDR3 sequence: CAWSDGGMNTEAFF. DNA of the CDR3: TGTGCCTGGTCAGATGGGGGGATGAACACTGAAGCTTTCTTT.

The chain carries TRBV12-5 and TRBJ2-3; 11 bases match TRBD2. The J segment lost 2 bases and the V segment lost 1 base, leaving 5 bases of the junction unmatched. This CDR3 has 17 residues. The germline V gene encodes CDR1 LGHNT and CDR2 FRNRAP. Written as DNA, the CDR3 is TGTGCTAGTGGTTTGGCAAGGACTAGCGGGCCCACAGATACGCAGTATTTT. Protein sequence: CASGLARTSGPTDTQYF.

This sequence joins TRBV6-2 or TRBV6-3 and TRBJ2-7, with TRBD1 matching over 12 bases. Germline assignment: CDR1 MNHEY and CDR2 SVGEGT. The V segment lost 6 bases and the J segment 9 bases; nucleotides outside the gene matches: 15. The CDR3 is made up of 16 amino acids. CDR3 amino acids: CASSPGTGGFLRRQYF. Here the CDR3 DNA reads TGTGCCAGCAGCCCCGGGACAGGGGGCTTCCTAAGGCGGCAGTACTTC.

The rearrangement joins TRBV28 to TRBJ2-1; D is perhaps TRBD1 (6 bases). The ends were cut back, 2 bases at V and 2 bases at J, with 10 bases in the middle. CDR1 and CDR2 (germline): MDHEN, SYDVKM. The CDR3 is made up of 15 amino acids. The CDR3 is CASSLTKGAYNEQFF. DNA of the CDR3: TGTGCCAGCAGTTTAACGAAGGGGGCCTACAATGAGCAGTTCTTC. Full variable domain (missing parts from reference TRBV28 and TRBJ2-1): DVKVTQSSRYLVKRTGEKVFLECVQDMDHENMFWYRQDPGLGLRLIYFSYDVKMKEKGDIPEGYSVSREKKERFSLILESASTNQTSMYLCASSLTKGAYNEQFFGPGTRLTVL.

The chain combines TRBV30 with TRBJ1-2; 8 bases align to TRBD1. This CDR3 spans 13 amino acids. The J segment lost 8 bases and the V segment lost 3 bases, leaving 8 bases of the junction unmatched. Germline CDR1 and CDR2: GTSNPN and SVGIG (reference sequence). CDR3 nucleotides: TGTGCCTGGAGGGAACGGACAGGGAGCGGCTACACCTTC. Translating it yields CAWRERTGSGYTF. The full variable domain, in which reference TRBV30 and TRBJ1-2 provide the parts outside the CDR3, is SQTIHQWPATLVQPVGSPLSLECTVEGTSNPNLYWYRQAAGRGLQLLFYSVGIGQISSEVPQNLSASRPQDRQFILSSKKLLLSDSGFYLCAWRERTGSGYTFGSGTRLTVV.

The CDR3 sequence: CASSRDSRYNEQFF. In nucleotides, the CDR3 is TGTGCCAGCAGCAGGGACAGTAGGTACAATGAGCAGTTCTTC. The genes are TRBV5-5 and TRBJ2-1; TRBD1 matches 7 bases. From germline, CDR1 is SGHKS and CDR2 YYEKEE (reference sequence). This CDR3 is 14 amino acids long. V shed 4 bases and J 4 bases; nucleotides not matched to a gene: 5.